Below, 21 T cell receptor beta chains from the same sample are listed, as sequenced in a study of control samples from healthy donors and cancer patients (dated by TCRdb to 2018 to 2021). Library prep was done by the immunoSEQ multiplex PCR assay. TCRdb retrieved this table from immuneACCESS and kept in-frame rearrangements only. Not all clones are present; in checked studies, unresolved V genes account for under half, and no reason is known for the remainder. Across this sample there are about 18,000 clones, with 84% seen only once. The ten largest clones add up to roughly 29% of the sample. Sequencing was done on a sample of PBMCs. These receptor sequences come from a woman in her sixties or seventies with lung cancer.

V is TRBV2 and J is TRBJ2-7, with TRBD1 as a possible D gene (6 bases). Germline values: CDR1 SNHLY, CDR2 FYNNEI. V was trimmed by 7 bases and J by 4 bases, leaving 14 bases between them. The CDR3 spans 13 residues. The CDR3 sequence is CASKITQGYEQYF. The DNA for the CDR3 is TGTGCCAGCAAGATCACCCAGGGGTACGAGCAGTACTTC.

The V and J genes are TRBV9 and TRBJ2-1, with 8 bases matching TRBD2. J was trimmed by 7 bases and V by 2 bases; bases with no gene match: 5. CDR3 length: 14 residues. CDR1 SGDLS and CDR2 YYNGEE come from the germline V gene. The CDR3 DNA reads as TGTGCCAGCAGCGTTAACCCGGGGGGGAATGAGCAGTTCTTC. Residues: CASSVNPGGNEQFF. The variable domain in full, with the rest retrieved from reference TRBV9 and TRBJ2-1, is DSGVTQTPKHLITATGQRVTLRCSPRSGDLSVYWYQQSLDQGLQFLIQYYNGEERAKGNILERFSAQQFPDLHSELNLSSLELGDSALYFCASSVNPGGNEQFFGPGTRLTVL.

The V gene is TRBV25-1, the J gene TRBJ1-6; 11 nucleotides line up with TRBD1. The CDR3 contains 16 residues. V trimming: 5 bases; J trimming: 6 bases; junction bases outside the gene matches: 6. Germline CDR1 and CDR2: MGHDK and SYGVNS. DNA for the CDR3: TGTGCCAGCAGTCTTGGGACAGGGGGAGCTAATTCACCCCTCCACTTT. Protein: CASSLGTGGANSPLHF.

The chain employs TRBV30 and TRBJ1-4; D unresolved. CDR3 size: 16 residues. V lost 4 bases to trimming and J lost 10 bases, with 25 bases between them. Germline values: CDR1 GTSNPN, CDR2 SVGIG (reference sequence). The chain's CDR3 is CAWNHPNRAILGKLFF. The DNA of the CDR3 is TGTGCCTGGAACCACCCTAACCGAGCAATCCTTGGAAAACTGTTTTTT.

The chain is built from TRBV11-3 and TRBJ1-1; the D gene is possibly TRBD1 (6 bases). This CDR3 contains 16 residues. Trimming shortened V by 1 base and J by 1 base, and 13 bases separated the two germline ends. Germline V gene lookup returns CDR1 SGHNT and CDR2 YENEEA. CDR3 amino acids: CASSLVMGGENTEAFF. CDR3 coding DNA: TGTGCCAGCAGCTTAGTAATGGGGGGCGAGAACACTGAAGCTTTCTTT.

CDR3 amino acids: CAITETGGGEQYF. The CDR3, as DNA: TGTGCCATCACCGAGACAGGGGGCGGCGAGCAGTACTTC. This rearrangement joins TRBV10-3 to TRBJ2-7; 10 bases line up with TRBD1. V shed 7 bases, J shed 6 bases, and the junction held 6 bases outside the gene matches. CDR1 is ENHRY and CDR2 is SYGVKD in the germline V gene. This CDR3 has 13 amino acids.

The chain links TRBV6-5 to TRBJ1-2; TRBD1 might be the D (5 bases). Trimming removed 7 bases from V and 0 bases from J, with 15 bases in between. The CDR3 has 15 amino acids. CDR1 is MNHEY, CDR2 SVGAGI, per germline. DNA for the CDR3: TGTGCCAGCACCGAAGGAGGGACGGCTAACTATGGCTACACCTTC. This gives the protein CASTEGGTANYGYTF.

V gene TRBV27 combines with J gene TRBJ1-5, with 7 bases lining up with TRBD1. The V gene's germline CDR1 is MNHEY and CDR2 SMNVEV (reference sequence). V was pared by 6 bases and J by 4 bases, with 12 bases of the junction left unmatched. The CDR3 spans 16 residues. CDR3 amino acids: CASSPFSGGINQPQHF. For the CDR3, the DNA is TGTGCCAGCAGCCCTTTTTCAGGGGGAATTAATCAGCCCCAGCATTTT.

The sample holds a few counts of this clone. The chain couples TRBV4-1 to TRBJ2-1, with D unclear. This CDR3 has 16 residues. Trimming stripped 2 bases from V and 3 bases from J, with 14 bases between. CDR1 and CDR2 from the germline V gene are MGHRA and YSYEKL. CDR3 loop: CASSQLDLMSYNEQFF. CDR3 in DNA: TGCGCCAGCAGCCAACTTGATCTGATGAGCTACAATGAGCAGTTCTTC.

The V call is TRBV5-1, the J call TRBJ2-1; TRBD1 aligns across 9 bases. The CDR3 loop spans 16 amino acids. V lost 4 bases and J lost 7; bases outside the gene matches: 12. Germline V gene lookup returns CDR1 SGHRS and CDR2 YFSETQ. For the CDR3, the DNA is TGCGCCAGCAGCGGAACCGGGACAGGGTCAAGGAATGAGCAGTTCTTC. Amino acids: CASSGTGTGSRNEQFF.

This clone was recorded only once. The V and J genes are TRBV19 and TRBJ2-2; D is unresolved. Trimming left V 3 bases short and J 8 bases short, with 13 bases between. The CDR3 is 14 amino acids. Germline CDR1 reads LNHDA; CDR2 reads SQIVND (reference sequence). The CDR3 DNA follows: TGTGCCAGTAGTATTGGCCTCGTACCGGGGGAGCTGTTTTTT. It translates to CASSIGLVPGELFF.

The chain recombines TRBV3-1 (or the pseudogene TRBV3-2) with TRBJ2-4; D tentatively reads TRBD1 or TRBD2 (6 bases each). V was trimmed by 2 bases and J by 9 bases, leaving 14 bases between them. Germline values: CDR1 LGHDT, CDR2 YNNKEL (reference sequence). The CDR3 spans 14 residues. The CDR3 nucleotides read TGTGCCAGCAGCCAAAGGGGGGCACCCGGCATTCAGTACTTC. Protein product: CASSQRGAPGIQYF.

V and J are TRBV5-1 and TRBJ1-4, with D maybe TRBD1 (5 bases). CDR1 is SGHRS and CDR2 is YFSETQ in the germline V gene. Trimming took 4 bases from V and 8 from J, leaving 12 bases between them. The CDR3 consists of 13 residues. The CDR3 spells CASSLTGREKLFF. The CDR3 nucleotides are TGCGCCAGCAGCCTAACAGGTCGCGAAAAACTGTTTTTT.

DNA of the CDR3: TGTGCCAGCAGCCGGGACGGGAACTATGGCTACACCTTC. Its translation is CASSRDGNYGYTF. The rearrangement joins TRBV5-8 to TRBJ1-2; tentative D call: TRBD1 (5 bases). Germline CDR1 and CDR2: SGHTS and YDEGEE. This CDR3 comprises 13 residues. Trimming shortened V by 4 bases and J by 2 bases, and 9 bases separated the two germline ends.

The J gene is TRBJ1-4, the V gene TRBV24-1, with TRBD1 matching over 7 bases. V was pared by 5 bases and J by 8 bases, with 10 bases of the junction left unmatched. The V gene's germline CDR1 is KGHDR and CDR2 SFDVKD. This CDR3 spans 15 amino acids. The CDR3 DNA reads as TGTGCCACCAGTGGCCGCGGGACAGTATGGGAAAAACTGTTTTTT. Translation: CATSGRGTVWEKLFF.

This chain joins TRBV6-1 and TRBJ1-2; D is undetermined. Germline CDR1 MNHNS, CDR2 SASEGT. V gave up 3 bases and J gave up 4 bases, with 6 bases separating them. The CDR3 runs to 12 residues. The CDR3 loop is CASSDNGYGYTF. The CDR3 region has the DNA TGTGCCAGCAGTGACAACGGCTATGGCTACACCTTC.

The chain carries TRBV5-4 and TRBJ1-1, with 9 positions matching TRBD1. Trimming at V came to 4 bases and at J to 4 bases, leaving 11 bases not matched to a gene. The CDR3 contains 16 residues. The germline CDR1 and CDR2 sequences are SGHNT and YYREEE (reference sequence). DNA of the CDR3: TGTGCCAGCAGCCCCTATGATGACAGGGGGGGCACTGAAGCTTTCTTT. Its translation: CASSPYDDRGGTEAFF.

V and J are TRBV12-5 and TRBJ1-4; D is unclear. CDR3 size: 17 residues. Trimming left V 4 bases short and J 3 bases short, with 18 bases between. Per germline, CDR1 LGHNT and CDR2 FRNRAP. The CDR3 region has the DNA TGTGCTAGTGGTTCCCCGCCGCTGGAGGGTGCTAATGAAAAACTGTTTTTT. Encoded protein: CASGSPPLEGANEKLFF.

The CDR3 nucleotides read TGCGCCAGCAGCCAGGAAGACAGGGGGCCTAGGACTGAAGCTTTCTTT. As protein: CASSQEDRGPRTEAFF. The J gene is TRBJ1-1, the V gene TRBV4-3; 10 bases agree with TRBD1. Losses at the gene ends were 3 bases for V and 5 bases for J; bases not matched to a gene: 9. This CDR3 is built from 16 residues. CDR1 and CDR2 from the germline V gene are LGHNA and YSLEER.

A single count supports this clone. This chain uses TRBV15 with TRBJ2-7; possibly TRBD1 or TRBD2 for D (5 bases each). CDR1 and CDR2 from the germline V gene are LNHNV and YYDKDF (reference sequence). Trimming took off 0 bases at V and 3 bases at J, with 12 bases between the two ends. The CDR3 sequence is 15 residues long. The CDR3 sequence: CATSRDSGTGYEQYF. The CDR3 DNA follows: TGTGCCACCAGCAGAGATTCGGGGACGGGCTACGAGCAGTACTTC.

The CDR3 loop reads CASSVGDRGDTGELFF. The CDR3 nucleotides read TGTGCCAGCAGCGTTGGGGACAGGGGAGACACCGGGGAGCTGTTTTTT. This chain uses TRBV9 with TRBJ2-2, with 10 bases that match TRBD1. Germline CDR1 and CDR2: SGDLS and YYNGEE. Trimming at V came to 2 bases and at J to 3 bases, leaving 4 bases not matched to a gene. The CDR3 totals 16 residues.